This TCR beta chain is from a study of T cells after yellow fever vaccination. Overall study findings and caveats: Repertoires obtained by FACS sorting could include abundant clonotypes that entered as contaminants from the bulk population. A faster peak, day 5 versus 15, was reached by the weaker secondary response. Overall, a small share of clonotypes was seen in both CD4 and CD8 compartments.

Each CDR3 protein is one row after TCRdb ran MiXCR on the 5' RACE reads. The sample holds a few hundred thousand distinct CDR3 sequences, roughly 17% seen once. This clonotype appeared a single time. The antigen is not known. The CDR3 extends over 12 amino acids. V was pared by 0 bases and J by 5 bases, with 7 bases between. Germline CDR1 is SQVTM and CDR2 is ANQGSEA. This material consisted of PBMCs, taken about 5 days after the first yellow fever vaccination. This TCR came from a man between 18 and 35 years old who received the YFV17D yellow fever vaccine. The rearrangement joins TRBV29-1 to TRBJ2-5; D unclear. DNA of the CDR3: TGCAGCGTTGAAGAAGGGATCGAGACCCAGTACTTC. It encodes CSVEEGIETQYF.